Given below is one T cell receptor beta chain in context. No antigen is known for it. Original methodology: Without quality scores, immunoSEQ junctional reads could not be filtered like full-length reads. Assay: immunoSEQ multiplex PCR; the TCRdb copy retains only in-frame clones and omits some. That table furnishes V, J and clone size, whereas the DNA furnished D and trimming. The sample has about 1 million clones, about 77% seen once; the top ten hold 1.5%. The CDR3 covers 12 residues. After removal of 11 bases from V and 0 bases from J, the junction contained 1 base not matched to a gene. Per germline, CDR1 SEHNR and CDR2 FQNEAQ (reference sequence). The entry originates in a study of shared clonotypes between healthy human individuals. Whole-study results and caveats: Though the depth was large, rarefaction showed that sorted-subset sequencing was incomplete.

Study donors comprised healthy, HIV-negative adults devoid of recent acute infection or vaccination. What was sequenced was memory CD4+ T cells sorted from blood. Indicated subset: CD45RA-negative fraction. The receptor's source is a man younger than 30 in good health. The chain is built from TRBV7-9 and TRBJ2-1; 7 nucleotides line up with TRBD2. CDR3 region: CAGEGSYNEQFF. The CDR3 DNA is TGTGCCGGGGAGGGCTCCTACAATGAGCAGTTCTTC.